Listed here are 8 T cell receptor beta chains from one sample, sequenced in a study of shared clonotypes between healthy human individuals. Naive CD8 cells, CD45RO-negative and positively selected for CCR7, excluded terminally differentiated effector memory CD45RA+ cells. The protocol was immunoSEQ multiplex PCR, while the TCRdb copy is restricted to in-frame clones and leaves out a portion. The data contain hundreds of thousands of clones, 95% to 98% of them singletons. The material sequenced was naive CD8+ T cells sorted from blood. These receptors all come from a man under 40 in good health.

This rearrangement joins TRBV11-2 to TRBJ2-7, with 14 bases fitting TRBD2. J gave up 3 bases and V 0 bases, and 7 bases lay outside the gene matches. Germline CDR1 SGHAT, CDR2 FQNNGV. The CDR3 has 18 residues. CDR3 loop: CASSLDYWTSGRSYEQYF. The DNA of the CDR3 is TGTGCCAGCAGCTTAGACTACTGGACTAGCGGGAGGAGCTACGAGCAGTACTTC.

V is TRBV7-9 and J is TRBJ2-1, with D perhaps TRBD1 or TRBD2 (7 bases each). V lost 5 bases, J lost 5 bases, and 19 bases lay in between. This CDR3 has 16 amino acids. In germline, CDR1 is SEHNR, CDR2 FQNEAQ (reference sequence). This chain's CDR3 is CASSPMGRGLDNEQFF. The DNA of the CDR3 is TGTGCCAGCAGCCCCATGGGGAGGGGGCTAGACAATGAGCAGTTCTTC.

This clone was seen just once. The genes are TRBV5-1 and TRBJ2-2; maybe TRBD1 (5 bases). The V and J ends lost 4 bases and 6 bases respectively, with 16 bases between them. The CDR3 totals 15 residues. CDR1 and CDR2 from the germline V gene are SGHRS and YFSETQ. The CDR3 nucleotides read TGCGCCAGCAGCACCCACAGGTCACGGTCCGGGGAGCTGTTTTTT. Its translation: CASSTHRSRSGELFF.

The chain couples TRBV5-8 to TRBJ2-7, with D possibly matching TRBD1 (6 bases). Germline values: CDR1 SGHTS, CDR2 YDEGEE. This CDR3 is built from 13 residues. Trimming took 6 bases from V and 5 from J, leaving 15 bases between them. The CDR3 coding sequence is TGTGCCAGCACCCGCAGGGGTGGCCACGAGCAGTACTTC. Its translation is CASTRRGGHEQYF.

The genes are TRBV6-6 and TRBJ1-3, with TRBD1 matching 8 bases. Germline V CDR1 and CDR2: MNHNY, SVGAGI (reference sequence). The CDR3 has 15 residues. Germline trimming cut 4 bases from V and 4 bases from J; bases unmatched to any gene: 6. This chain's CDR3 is CASSSPDRVGNTIYF. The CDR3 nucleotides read TGTGCCAGCAGTTCACCGGACAGGGTCGGAAACACCATATATTTT.

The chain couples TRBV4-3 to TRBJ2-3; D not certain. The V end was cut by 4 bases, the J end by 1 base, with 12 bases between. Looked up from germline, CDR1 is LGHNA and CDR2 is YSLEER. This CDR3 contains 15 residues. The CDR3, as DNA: TGCGCCAGCAGCCCCTTACGGATCGGCACAGATACGCAGTATTTT. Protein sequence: CASSPLRIGTDTQYF.

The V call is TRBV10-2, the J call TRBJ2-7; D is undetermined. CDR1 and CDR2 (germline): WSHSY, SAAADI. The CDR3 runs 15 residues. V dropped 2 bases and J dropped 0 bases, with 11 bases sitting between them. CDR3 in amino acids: CASSETSVSSYEQYF. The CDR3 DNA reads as TGCGCCAGCAGTGAGACGTCGGTAAGCTCCTACGAGCAGTACTTC.

The CDR3 region is CASSELRSGEQFF. DNA for the CDR3: TGTGCCAGCAGTGAACTGAGATCGGGGGAGCAGTTCTTC. The V call is TRBV6-1, the J call TRBJ2-1, with D tentatively TRBD2 (5 bases). The germline V gene has CDR1 MNHNS and CDR2 SASEGT. The germline V and J ends were trimmed by 2 bases and 10 bases, with 12 bases remaining between them. The CDR3 extends over 13 amino acids.